These 29 T cell receptor beta chains were sequenced from one sample in a study of blood T cell repertoires in COVID-19. Data came from immunoSEQ multiplex PCR; TCRdb stores just in-frame clones and leaves some out. The data show approximately 100,000 clones, with about 80% seen just once and roughly 3.4% held by the top ten. The sequencing input was peripheral blood. These receptors originate from an elderly woman with active or convalescent COVID-19.

V and J are TRBV5-1 and TRBJ2-3; unclear D gene. The germline V and J ends were trimmed by 0 bases and 2 bases, with 10 bases remaining between them. This CDR3 spans 15 amino acids. Germline CDR1 SGHRS, CDR2 YFSETQ. The CDR3 DNA sequence: TGCGCCAGCAGCTTGGGATCCAAGCCCACAGATACGCAGTATTTT. Protein product: CASSLGSKPTDTQYF.

The chain couples TRBV11-2 to TRBJ1-1; 7 bases are shared with TRBD1. This CDR3 spans 14 amino acids. Trimming took 3 bases from V and 1 from J; bases not matched to a gene: 2. CDR1 is SGHAT, CDR2 FQNNGV, per germline. The CDR3: CASSLTGTNTEAFF. Here the CDR3 DNA reads TGTGCCAGCAGCTTGACAGGGACGAACACTGAAGCTTTCTTT. Full variable domain (outside the CDR3, taken from reference TRBV11-2 and TRBJ1-1): EAGVAQSPRYKIIEKRQSVAFWCNPISGHATLYWYQQILGQGPKLLIQFQNNGVVDDSQLPKDRFSAERLKGVDSTLKIQPAKLEDSAVYLCASSLTGTNTEAFFGQGTRLTVV.

The chain recombines TRBV7-3 with TRBJ2-3; 10 bases match TRBD2. The CDR3 runs 15 residues. V dropped 5 bases and J dropped 6; count of bases not matched to a gene: 8. Germline CDR1 SGHTA, CDR2 FQGTGA. CDR3: CASSVSGGATDTQYF. As DNA, the CDR3 is TGTGCCAGCAGCGTCAGCGGGGGGGCCACGGATACGCAGTATTTT.

The rearrangement uses TRBV7-3 and TRBJ2-1; D not certain. There are 12 residues in the CDR3. The germline gives CDR1 SGHTA, CDR2 FQGTGA. V was pared by 2 bases and J by 9 bases, with 8 bases between. The DNA of the CDR3 is TGTGCCAGCAGCTTAGGAGTAAGTGAGCAGTTCTTC. Encoded protein: CASSLGVSEQFF.

This clone occurred a few times. The chain recombines TRBV28 with TRBJ1-4; 7 bases align to TRBD1. V lost 5 bases to trimming and J lost 4 bases; unmatched junction nucleotides: 4. Germline V gene sequence: CDR1 MDHEN, CDR2 SYDVKM. The CDR3 covers 14 residues. The CDR3, as DNA: TGTGCCAGCAGTAAGACAGGGAGTAATGAAAAACTGTTTTTT. Translation gives CASSKTGSNEKLFF.

This chain links TRBV11-2 with TRBJ1-3; D may be TRBD1 (5 bases). Per the germline V gene, CDR1 is SGHAT and CDR2 is FQNNGV. The CDR3 is 17 amino acids. Trimming left V 3 bases short and J 2 bases short, with 17 bases between. The CDR3 here is CASSFEGQGYPGNTIYF. Here the CDR3 DNA reads TGTGCCAGCAGCTTCGAAGGCCAGGGCTATCCTGGAAACACCATATATTTT.

The chain couples TRBV2 to TRBJ2-7; 11 positions match TRBD1. The CDR3 consists of 14 residues. Germline-derived CDR1 and CDR2 are SNHLY and FYNNEI. With V trimmed by 7 bases and J by 4 bases, 6 bases remained unmatched. The DNA of the CDR3 is TGTGCCAGCACAAGGGACAGGGGGAGGTACGAGCAGTACTTC. It is translated as CASTRDRGRYEQYF.

This rearrangement joins TRBV6-1 to TRBJ2-7, with 8 bases that match TRBD1. The CDR3 totals 15 residues. In germline, CDR1 is MNHNS, CDR2 SASEGT. Losses at the gene ends were 3 bases for V and 3 bases for J; bases not matched to a gene: 7. CDR3: CASSETTGVGYEQYF. DNA of the CDR3: TGTGCCAGCAGTGAGACGACAGGGGTAGGCTACGAGCAGTACTTC.

The CDR3 reads CSGQQGYTEAFF. CDR3 sequence (DNA): TGCAGCGGTCAACAGGGTTACACTGAAGCTTTCTTT. The chain couples TRBV29-1 to TRBJ1-1, with a weak D call TRBD1 (6 bases). Per the germline V gene, CDR1 is SQVTM and CDR2 is ANQGSEA. CDR3 length: 12 amino acids. V was shortened by 7 bases and J by 3 bases, with 12 bases between the two germline ends.

This clone was seen many times. V gene TRBV7-8 combines with J gene TRBJ1-5; D may be TRBD1 (5 bases). V lost 1 base and J 1 base, leaving 8 bases between the germline ends. Germline CDR1 and CDR2: SGHVS and FQNEAQ. The CDR3 runs 15 residues. The CDR3 loop reads CASSLGPGSNQPQHF. The CDR3 bases are TGTGCCAGCAGCTTAGGACCAGGGAGCAATCAGCCCCAGCATTTT.

This chain links TRBV5-6 with TRBJ1-3; 7 nucleotides match TRBD1. The ends lost 2 bases at V and 4 bases at J; junction bases unmatched: 6. The CDR3 runs 15 residues. CDR1 and CDR2 from the germline V gene are SGHDT and YYEEEE. Here the CDR3 reads CASSLGPGQGNTIYF. CDR3 nucleotide sequence: TGTGCCAGCAGCTTAGGACCGGGACAGGGAAACACCATATATTTT. Complete variable domain (other parts from reference TRBV5-6 and TRBJ1-3): DAGVTQSPTHLIKTRGQQVTLRCSPKSGHDTVSWYQQALGQGPQFIFQYYEEEERQRGNFPDRFSGHQFPNYSSELNVNALLLGDSALYLCASSLGPGQGNTIYFGEGSWLTVV.

This clone was seen once. CDR3 bases: TGTGCCAGCAGTCAACCCGGGGGGTTGGGCTATGGCTACACCTTC. Residues: CASSQPGGLGYGYTF. The chain joins TRBV28 to TRBJ1-2; TRBD1 might be the D (5 bases). The CDR3 contains 15 residues. The germline V and J ends were trimmed by 5 bases and 4 bases, with 17 bases remaining between them. CDR1 is MDHEN and CDR2 is SYDVKM in the germline V gene.

The gene calls are TRBV6-5 and TRBJ2-7; D possibly corresponds to TRBD1 (5 bases). The length of the CDR3 is 13 residues. V lost 6 bases and J lost 2, with 11 bases in between. Per germline, CDR1 MNHEY and CDR2 SVGAGI. Here the CDR3 DNA reads TGTGCCAGCAGGGGGCCCCAGGCCTACGAGCAGTACTTC. This gives the protein CASRGPQAYEQYF.

This rearrangement joins TRBV19 to TRBJ1-2; D uncertain. Trimming removed 4 bases from V and 5 bases from J, with 11 bases in between. The CDR3 is made up of 13 amino acids. Germline values: CDR1 LNHDA, CDR2 SQIVND (reference sequence). The CDR3 DNA reads TGTGCCAGTAGTAAGCGGGAGAGGTATGGCTACACCTTC. Protein sequence: CASSKRERYGYTF.

The chain has TRBV7-3 and TRBJ2-3, with D possibly matching TRBD1 (6 bases). The CDR3 sequence is 15 residues long. Trimming removed 2 bases at V and 4 bases at J, with 13 bases between. The germline V gene encodes CDR1 SGHTA and CDR2 FQGTGA. The CDR3 reads CASSLGRGSPDTQYF. In DNA, the CDR3 is TGTGCCAGCAGCTTAGGCAGGGGTAGCCCAGATACGCAGTATTTT.

The chain couples TRBV28 to TRBJ1-2; D might be TRBD1 (5 bases). With 7 bases removed from V and 4 bases from J, the gap between germline ends came to 16 bases. Germline V gene data show CDR1 as MDHEN and CDR2 as SYDVKM. The CDR3 loop spans 14 amino acids. CDR3 nucleotides: TGTGCCAGCACTCCGCCGGGGGGGTCCTATGGCTACACCTTC. This gives the protein CASTPPGGSYGYTF.

This clone was counted only a few times. This rearrangement joins TRBV29-1 to TRBJ1-2; TRBD1 aligns across 8 bases. With V trimmed by 7 bases and J by 4 bases, 11 bases remained unmatched. Germline V CDR1 and CDR2: SQVTM, ANQGSEA. The CDR3 covers 14 residues. In nucleotides, the CDR3 is TGCAGCGGCCTCCGCGGACAGGGATTCTATGGCTACACCTTC. It codes for CSGLRGQGFYGYTF.

V gene TRBV14 combines with J gene TRBJ2-3, with TRBD1 matching over 8 bases. This CDR3 spans 14 amino acids. The V and J ends lost 4 bases and 4 bases, in that order; junction bases with no gene match: 4. Germline loops: CDR1 SGHDN, CDR2 FVKESK. Here the CDR3 DNA reads TGTGCCAGCAGCCTTGGACAGGGTCCAGATACGCAGTATTTT. This codes for CASSLGQGPDTQYF.

The chain couples TRBV9 to TRBJ1-3, with D unresolved. Germline V gene lookup returns CDR1 SGDLS and CDR2 YYNGEE. V lost 4 bases, J lost 4 bases, and 9 bases lay in between. This CDR3 is 13 amino acids long. The CDR3 reads CASSKEEGNTIYF. The CDR3 coding sequence is TGTGCCAGCAGCAAAGAGGAAGGAAACACCATATATTTT.

This rearrangement joins TRBV5-8 to TRBJ1-1; TRBD1 matches 8 bases. The germline V gene has CDR1 SGHTS and CDR2 YDEGEE. With 0 bases clipped from V and 4 bases from J, the junction kept 5 bases outside the gene matches. This CDR3 contains 15 residues. DNA of the CDR3: TGTGCCAGCAGCTTGGGGGCAGGGGGCGGCACTGAAGCTTTCTTT. This translates into CASSLGAGGGTEAFF.

This chain joins TRBV23-1 and TRBJ2-7; 7 positions agree with TRBD1. TRBV23-1 is placed among ORFs of uncertain function. The CDR3 is 16 amino acids. V trimming: 1 base; J trimming: 3 bases; junction bases outside the gene matches: 9. CDR3: CASSQYVSQGDYEQYF. CDR3 nucleotides: TGCGCCAGCAGTCAATACGTATCGCAGGGGGACTACGAGCAGTACTTC.

The CDR3 nucleotides read TGTGCCAGCAGTCCAGGGGACAGTCTCTACGAGCAGTACTTC. This codes for CASSPGDSLYEQYF. The chain couples TRBV6-5 to TRBJ2-7; 7 bases match TRBD1. V shed 5 bases, J shed 3 bases, and the junction held 7 bases outside the gene matches. Looked up from germline, CDR1 is MNHEY and CDR2 is SVGAGI. The CDR3 is 14 amino acids.

The V and J genes are TRBV28 and TRBJ2-2; 9 bases line up with TRBD2. Germline CDR1 reads MDHEN; CDR2 reads SYDVKM. V was pared by 10 bases and J by 4 bases, with 1 base of the junction left unmatched. CDR3 length: 12 residues. CDR3 sequence: CANSGSTGELFF. Here the CDR3 DNA reads TGTGCCAATAGCGGGAGCACCGGGGAGCTGTTTTTT.

The rearrangement uses TRBV24-1 and TRBJ1-1, with 7 bases aligning to TRBD1. The CDR3 is 13 amino acids. J was trimmed by 5 bases and V by 7 bases; bases with no gene match: 6. The V gene's germline CDR1 is KGHDR and CDR2 SFDVKD. The CDR3 here is CATRSTGATEAFF. CDR3 bases: TGTGCCACCAGAAGTACAGGGGCTACTGAAGCTTTCTTT.

V and J are TRBV4-3 and TRBJ2-1, with no clear D. Per germline, CDR1 LGHNA and CDR2 YSLEER. The CDR3 is 15 amino acids. With 0 bases removed from V and 0 bases from J, the gap between germline ends came to 6 bases. CDR3 residues: CASSQDDSSYNEQFF. The CDR3 DNA reads as TGCGCCAGCAGCCAAGACGATAGCTCCTACAATGAGCAGTTCTTC.

V and J are TRBV5-1 and TRBJ2-7; 8 bases match TRBD1. CDR1 SGHRS and CDR2 YFSETQ come from the germline V gene. Trimming at V came to 4 bases and at J to 0 bases, leaving 3 bases not matched to a gene. The CDR3 spans 14 residues. In nucleotides, the CDR3 is TGCGCCAGCAGCACTGGACAGGGCTCCTACGAGCAGTACTTC. This translates into CASSTGQGSYEQYF.

The V gene is TRBV10-2, the J gene TRBJ2-7, with D perhaps TRBD1 (6 bases). The CDR3 contains 14 residues. The ends were cut back, 3 bases at V and 4 bases at J, with 13 bases in the middle. In germline, CDR1 is WSHSY, CDR2 SAAADI. The CDR3 DNA sequence: TGCGCCAGCAGTGAAAGTCAGGGGAAATACGAGCAGTACTTC. Translating it yields CASSESQGKYEQYF.

This rearrangement joins TRBV19 to TRBJ1-1; D remains ambiguous. Germline V gives CDR1 LNHDA, CDR2 SQIVND (reference sequence). This CDR3 has 15 residues. Trimming removed 1 base from V and 4 bases from J, with 13 bases in between. CDR3 amino acids: CASSIVGTSATEAFF. The CDR3 nucleotides are TGTGCCAGTAGTATAGTGGGCACAAGTGCCACTGAAGCTTTCTTT.

The gene calls are TRBV27 and TRBJ1-1, with D possibly TRBD1 on 6 matching bases. The CDR3 covers 15 residues. In germline, CDR1 is MNHEY, CDR2 SMNVEV (reference sequence). Trimming shortened V by 4 bases and J by 1 base, and 13 bases separated the two germline ends. The CDR3 loop is CASSWQGLENTEAFF. CDR3 sequence (DNA): TGTGCCAGCAGTTGGCAGGGGCTGGAGAACACTGAAGCTTTCTTT.